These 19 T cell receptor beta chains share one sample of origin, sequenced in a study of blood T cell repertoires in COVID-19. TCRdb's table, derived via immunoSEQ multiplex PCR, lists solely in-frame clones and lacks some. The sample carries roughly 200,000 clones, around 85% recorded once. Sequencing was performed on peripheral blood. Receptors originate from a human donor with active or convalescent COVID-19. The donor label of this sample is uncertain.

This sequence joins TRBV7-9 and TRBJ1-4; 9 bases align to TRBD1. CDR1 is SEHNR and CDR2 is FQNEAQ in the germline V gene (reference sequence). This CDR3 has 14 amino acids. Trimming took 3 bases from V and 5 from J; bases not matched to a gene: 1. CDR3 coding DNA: TGTGCCAGCAGCTTCGGGACAGGGAATGAAAAACTGTTTTTT. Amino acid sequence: CASSFGTGNEKLFF.

This chain's CDR3 is CASGNSGTGLRRAPGTEAFF. In DNA, the CDR3 is TGTGCTAGTGGAAATTCCGGGACAGGACTGCGCAGGGCCCCAGGCACTGAAGCTTTCTTT. V and J are TRBV12-5 and TRBJ1-1; TRBD1 agrees at 8 bases. This CDR3 is built from 20 residues. V was pared by 6 bases and J by 4 bases, with 25 bases of the junction left unmatched. CDR1 is LGHNT, CDR2 FRNRAP, per germline.

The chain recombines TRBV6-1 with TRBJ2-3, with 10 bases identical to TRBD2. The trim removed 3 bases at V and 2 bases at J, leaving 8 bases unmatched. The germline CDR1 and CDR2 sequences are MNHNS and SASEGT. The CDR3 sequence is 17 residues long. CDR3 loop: CASSELSGGAITDTQYF. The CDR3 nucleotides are TGTGCCAGCAGTGAGCTGAGCGGGGGGGCGATCACAGATACGCAGTATTTT.

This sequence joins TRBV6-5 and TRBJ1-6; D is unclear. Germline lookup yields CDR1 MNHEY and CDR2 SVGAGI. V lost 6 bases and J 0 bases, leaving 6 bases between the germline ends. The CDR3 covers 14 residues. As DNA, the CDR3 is TGTGCCAGCAGGGCCAGCTCCTATAATTCACCCCTCCACTTT. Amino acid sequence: CASRASSYNSPLHF.

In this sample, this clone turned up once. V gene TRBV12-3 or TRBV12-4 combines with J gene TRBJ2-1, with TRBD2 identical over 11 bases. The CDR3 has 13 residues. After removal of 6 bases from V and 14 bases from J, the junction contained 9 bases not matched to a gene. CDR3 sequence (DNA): TGTGCCAGCAGGACTAGCGGGGAATTTCGGAAGTTCTTC. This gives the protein CASRTSGEFRKFF.

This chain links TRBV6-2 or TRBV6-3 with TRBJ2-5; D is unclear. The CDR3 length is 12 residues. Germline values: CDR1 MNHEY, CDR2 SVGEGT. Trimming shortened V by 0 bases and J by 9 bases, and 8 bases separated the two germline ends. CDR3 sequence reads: CASSYSKDSQYF. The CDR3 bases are TGTGCCAGCAGTTACTCGAAAGACTCCCAGTACTTC.

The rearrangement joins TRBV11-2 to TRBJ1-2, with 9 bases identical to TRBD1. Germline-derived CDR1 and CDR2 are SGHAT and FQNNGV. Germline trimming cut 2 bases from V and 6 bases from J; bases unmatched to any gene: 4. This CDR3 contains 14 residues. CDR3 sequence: CASSLLGQGNGYTF. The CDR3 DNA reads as TGTGCCAGCAGCTTATTAGGACAGGGGAATGGCTACACCTTC.

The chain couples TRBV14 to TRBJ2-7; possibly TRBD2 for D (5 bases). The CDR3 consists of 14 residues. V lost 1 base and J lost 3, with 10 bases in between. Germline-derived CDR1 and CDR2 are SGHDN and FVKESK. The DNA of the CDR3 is TGTGCCAGCAGCCAAGGACTAATGGGCTACGAGCAGTACTTC. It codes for CASSQGLMGYEQYF.

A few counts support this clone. In DNA form, the CDR3 reads TGCAGTGCTAGAGATGGGAGCAAGCTGTTTTTT. Translated, it gives CSARDGSKLFF. The chain combines TRBV20-1 with TRBJ2-2; maybe TRBD2 (5 bases). V was shortened by 0 bases and J by 12 bases, with 8 bases between the two germline ends. The germline V gene encodes CDR1 DFQATT and CDR2 SNEGSKA (reference sequence). The CDR3 has 11 amino acids.

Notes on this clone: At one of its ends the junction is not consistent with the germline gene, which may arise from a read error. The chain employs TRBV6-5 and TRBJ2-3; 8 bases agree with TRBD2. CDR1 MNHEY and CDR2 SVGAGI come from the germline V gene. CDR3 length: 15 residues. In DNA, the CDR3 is TGCGTTGTGAGCGGGAGATCCCAGGGCACAGATACGCAGTATTTT. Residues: CVVSGRSQGTDTQYF.

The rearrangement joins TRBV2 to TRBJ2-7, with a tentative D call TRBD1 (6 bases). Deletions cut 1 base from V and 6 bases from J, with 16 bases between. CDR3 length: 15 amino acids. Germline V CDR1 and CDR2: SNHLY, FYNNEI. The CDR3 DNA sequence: TGTGCCAGCAGTGAAGGGCGCCTGAGGGGGAGCGAGCAGTACTTC. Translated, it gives CASSEGRLRGSEQYF.

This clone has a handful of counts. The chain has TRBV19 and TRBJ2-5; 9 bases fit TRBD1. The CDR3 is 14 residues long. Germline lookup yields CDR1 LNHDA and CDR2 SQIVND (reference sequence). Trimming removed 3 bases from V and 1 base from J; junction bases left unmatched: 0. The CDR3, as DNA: TGTGCCAGTAGTATGGACAGGGGCCAAGAGACCCAGTACTTC. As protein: CASSMDRGQETQYF.

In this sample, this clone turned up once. In DNA, the CDR3 is TGTGCCATCCGGACCCCCCTGGACAGGGCGGCGCAGTACTTC. This translates into CAIRTPLDRAAQYF. The chain joins TRBV10-3 to TRBJ2-7, with TRBD1 matching over 8 bases. The V and J ends lost 8 bases and 9 bases, in that order; junction bases with no gene match: 15. The CDR3 runs 14 residues. The V gene's germline CDR1 is ENHRY and CDR2 SYGVKD.

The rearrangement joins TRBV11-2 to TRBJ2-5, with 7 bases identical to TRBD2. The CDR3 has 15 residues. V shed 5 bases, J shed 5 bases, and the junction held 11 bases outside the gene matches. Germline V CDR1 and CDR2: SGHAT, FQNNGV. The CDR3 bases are TGTGCCAGCAGCCGGGGGGTGTCGTCTAGCGAGACCCAGTACTTC. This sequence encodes CASSRGVSSSETQYF.

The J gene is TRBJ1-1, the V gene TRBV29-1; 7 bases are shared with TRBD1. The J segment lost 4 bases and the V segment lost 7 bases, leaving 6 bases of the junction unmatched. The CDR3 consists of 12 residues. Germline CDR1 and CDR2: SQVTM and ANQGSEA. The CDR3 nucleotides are TGCAGCGGGACGACAGGGTTCACTGAAGCTTTCTTT. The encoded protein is CSGTTGFTEAFF.

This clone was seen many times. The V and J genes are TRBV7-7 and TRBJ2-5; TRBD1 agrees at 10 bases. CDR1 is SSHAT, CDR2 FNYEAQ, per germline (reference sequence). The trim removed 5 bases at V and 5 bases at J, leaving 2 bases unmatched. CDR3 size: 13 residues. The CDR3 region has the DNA TGTGCCAGCAGCGGACAGGGGGGCGAGACCCAGTACTTC. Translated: CASSGQGGETQYF.

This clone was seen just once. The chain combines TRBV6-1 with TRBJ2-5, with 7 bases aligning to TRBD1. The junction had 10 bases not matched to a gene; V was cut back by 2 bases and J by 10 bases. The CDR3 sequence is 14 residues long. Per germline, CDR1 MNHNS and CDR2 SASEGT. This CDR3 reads CASSEPGTDPIQYF. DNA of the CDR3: TGTGCCAGCAGTGAACCCGGGACAGACCCCATCCAGTACTTC.

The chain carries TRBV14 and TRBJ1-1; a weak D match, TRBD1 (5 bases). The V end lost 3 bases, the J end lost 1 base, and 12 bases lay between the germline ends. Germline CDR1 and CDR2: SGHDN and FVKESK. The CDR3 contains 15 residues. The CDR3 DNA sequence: TGTGCCAGCAGCCAGGCGGGACTTCCGAACACTGAAGCTTTCTTT. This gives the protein CASSQAGLPNTEAFF.

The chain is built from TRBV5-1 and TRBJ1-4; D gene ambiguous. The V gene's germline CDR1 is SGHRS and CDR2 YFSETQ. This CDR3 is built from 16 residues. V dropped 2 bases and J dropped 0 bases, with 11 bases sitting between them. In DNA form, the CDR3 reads TGCGCCAGCAGCTTAAGCGGGCTATCAACTAATGAAAAACTGTTTTTT. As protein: CASSLSGLSTNEKLFF.